This section outlines one TCR beta chain sequence together with its context. The CDR3 covers 16 residues. Between the trimmed V and J ends, which lost 1 base and 5 bases, there was a span of 16 bases. Germline CDR1 SNHLY, CDR2 FYNNEI. The data stem from a study of shared clonotypes between healthy human individuals. Study-wide background: In total, the donors were a couple of women and a few men aged 18 to 49.

Genomic DNA per cell subset filled all wells of several immunoSEQ plates. Sequencing of unsorted PBMC DNA was carried out using ten immunoSEQ deep assay plates. Original handling: As immunoSEQ supplied junction-only sequences (without quality scores), filtering differed. Using immunoSEQ multiplex PCR, the repertoire was profiled, and TCRdb retains in-frame clones only, with some absent. V and J calls and clone size are given by that table; D and trimming were obtained from the DNA. The data show some 490,000 clones, about 72% seen once. The sequenced sample was PBMCs. This sequence originates from a woman aged 35 to 49 in good health. Some clones in this sample may be carry-over from other donors' samples. The chain combines TRBV2 with TRBJ2-3; D is perhaps TRBD1 (5 bases). The CDR3 spells CASSEEGRAFKDTQYF. The DNA for the CDR3 is TGTGCCAGCAGTGAAGAGGGCAGGGCTTTCAAAGATACGCAGTATTTT.